This T cell receptor beta chain is from a study of blood T cells in healthy people across ages. Germline CDR1 SGDLS, CDR2 YYNGEE. V lost 0 bases, J lost 3 bases, and 10 bases lay in between. This CDR3 region has 14 residues. Primers used in a second PCR of about 6 to 11 cycles were a sample-barcoded 5' primer and a J-beta primer mix. A single record per CDR3 protein comes from TCRdb applying MiXCR to the 5' RACE reads. Among some 640,000 distinct CDR3 sequences listed, about 30% were seen once. This clonotype was picked up many times. The sequencing input was blood. This receptor was obtained from a woman of 80 years or more in good health. V is TRBV9 and J is TRBJ2-7; D uncertain. CDR3 protein: CASSVAPESYEQYF. In nucleotides, the CDR3 is TGTGCCAGCAGCGTAGCCCCGGAGAGCTACGAGCAGTACTTC. The whole variable domain, remainder taken from reference TRBV9 and TRBJ2-7, is DSGVTQTPKHLITATGQRVTLRCSPRSGDLSVYWYQQSLDQGLQFLIQYYNGEERAKGNILERFSAQQFPDLHSELNLSSLELGDSALYFCASSVAPESYEQYFGPGTRLTVT.